The 19 T cell receptor beta chains given below trace back to one sample, sequenced in a study of response to subunit inactivated influenza vaccine. Each CDR3 protein gets one entry after TCRdb re-called the RT-PCR reads with MiXCR. The sample shows about 540,000 distinct CDR3 sequences, roughly a quarter of them seen only once. The same sample was also used in a study of T cells expressing NK-cell markers. That study adds: TCR beta cDNA was made by 5'RACE template switching with UMIs.

Sequencing used CD4+ T cells sorted from PBMCs, obtained about 12 days after vaccination. The receptors stem from a man aged 50 to 59 who received an inactivated influenza vaccine.

The chain combines TRBV10-3 with TRBJ1-1, with 9 bases fitting TRBD1. CDR1 ENHRY and CDR2 SYGVKD come from the germline V gene. The V segment lost 6 bases and the J segment 5 bases; nucleotides outside the gene matches: 7. This CDR3 region has 14 residues. In nucleotides, the CDR3 is TGTGCCATCAGGATGGACAGGGGAGGGACTGAAGCTTTCTTT. Translating it yields CAIRMDRGGTEAFF.

The sample holds a few counts of this clonotype. J is TRBJ1-5 and V is TRBV20-1; D is unclear. The germline V gene has CDR1 DFQATT and CDR2 SNEGSKA (reference sequence). V was pared by 6 bases and J by 2 bases, with 8 bases between. The CDR3 extends over 12 amino acids. Here the CDR3 DNA reads TGCAGTGCAAAGCTGGGCAATCAGCCCCAGCATTTT. It is translated as CSAKLGNQPQHF.

This clonotype was seen a few times. The chain joins TRBV20-1 to TRBJ2-1; 11 nucleotides align to TRBD2. The length of the CDR3 is 13 residues. Germline lookup yields CDR1 DFQATT and CDR2 SNEGSKA (reference sequence). V lost 8 bases and J lost 7; bases outside the gene matches: 7. The CDR3 DNA sequence: TGCAGTACGCTAGCGGGAGGAGGGAATGAGCAGTTCTTC. This translates into CSTLAGGGNEQFF.

The V gene is TRBV30, the J gene TRBJ2-3; the D is unclear. Germline CDR1 reads GTSNPN; CDR2 reads SVGIG (reference sequence). The germline V and J ends were trimmed by 3 bases and 0 bases, with 10 bases remaining between them. CDR3 length equals 14 residues. The CDR3, as DNA: TGTGCCTGGAGGAGACATCTAAGCACAGATACGCAGTATTTT. Translated: CAWRRHLSTDTQYF.

In its sample, this clonotype was seen a few times. This chain uses TRBV10-3 with TRBJ2-7, with D possibly matching TRBD1 (8 bases). The CDR3 totals 13 residues. Germline loops: CDR1 ENHRY, CDR2 SYGVKD. V was shortened by 6 bases and J by 4 bases, with 13 bases between the two germline ends. CDR3 in DNA: TGTGCCATCAGAGCGGGACAGGATTACGAGCAGTACTTC. Translated, it gives CAIRAGQDYEQYF.

This clonotype was seen a few times. J is TRBJ2-1 and V is TRBV6-4; 9 nucleotides align to TRBD2. The CDR3 has 11 amino acids. With 8 bases clipped from V and 10 bases from J, the junction kept 3 bases outside the gene matches. Germline-derived CDR1 and CDR2 are MRHNA and SNTAGT. CDR3 nucleotide sequence: TGTGCCAGCCGACTAGCGGACGAGCAGTTCTTC. It translates to CASRLADEQFF.

This clonotype was detected ten times or more. V usage is TRBV10-3 and J usage is TRBJ2-1; TRBD1 aligns across 7 bases. The germline V gene has CDR1 ENHRY and CDR2 SYGVKD. J lost 1 base, V lost 3 bases, and 3 bases had no gene match. CDR3 length: 15 amino acids. CDR3 loop: CAISERDSSYNEQFF. The CDR3 coding sequence is TGTGCCATCAGTGAACGGGACAGTTCCTACAATGAGCAGTTCTTC.

The rearrangement joins TRBV6-1 to TRBJ1-5, with 11 bases matching TRBD1. CDR3 length equals 17 residues. Losses at the gene ends were 3 bases for V and 2 bases for J; bases not matched to a gene: 6. The germline gives CDR1 MNHNS, CDR2 SASEGT. The DNA for the CDR3 is TGTGCCAGCAGTGAGGCCCCGGGACAGGGGGGCAATCAGCCCCAGCATTTT. Protein product: CASSEAPGQGGNQPQHF.

Only a few counts were recorded for this clonotype. The chain has TRBV12-3 or TRBV12-4 and TRBJ1-1; no clear D gene. The germline V and J ends were trimmed by 5 bases and 1 base, with 8 bases remaining between them. The CDR3 spans 13 residues. The CDR3 sequence is CASSSRRNTEAFF. The CDR3 DNA reads as TGTGCCAGCAGTAGCCGGCGGAACACTGAAGCTTTCTTT.

This clonotype was observed at least ten times. The chain uses TRBV20-1 and TRBJ2-3, with TRBD2 as a possible D gene (6 bases). Germline V CDR1 and CDR2: DFQATT, SNEGSKA (reference sequence). V dropped 6 bases and J dropped 9 bases, with 13 bases sitting between them. The length of the CDR3 is 11 residues. CDR3 coding DNA: TGCAGTGCCGTACTAGCCACGACGCAGTATTTT. Its protein product is CSAVLATTQYF.

The CDR3 nucleotides read TGTGCCAGTAGTGGACTAGCGGGGGGTGTCAATGAGCAGTTCTTC. The encoded protein is CASSGLAGGVNEQFF. The gene calls are TRBV19 and TRBJ2-1, with 14 bases aligning to TRBD2. The CDR3 loop spans 15 amino acids. Trimming at V came to 5 bases and at J to 6 bases, leaving 3 bases not matched to a gene. Looked up from germline, CDR1 is LNHDA and CDR2 is SQIVND (reference sequence). Supplemented by reference TRBV19 and TRBJ2-1, the full variable domain reads DGGITQSPKYLFRKEGQNVTLSCEQNLNHDAMYWYRQDPGQGLRLIYYSQIVNDFQKGDIAEGYSVSREKKESFPLTVTSAQKNPTAFYLCASSGLAGGVNEQFFGPGTRLTVL.

V gene TRBV27 combines with J gene TRBJ2-1; D tentatively fits TRBD1 or TRBD2 (5 bases each). This CDR3 is 15 amino acids long. CDR1 MNHEY and CDR2 SMNVEV come from the germline V gene (reference sequence). The V end was cut by 2 bases, the J end by 0 bases, with 8 bases between. CDR3 bases: TGTGCCAGCAGTTTAGAGGGGATCTCCTACAATGAGCAGTTCTTC. It codes for CASSLEGISYNEQFF.

This clonotype was observed once. The chain joins TRBV11-2 to TRBJ1-3; unclear D gene. This CDR3 has 15 residues. The germline gives CDR1 SGHAT, CDR2 FQNNGV. Trimming left V 3 bases short and J 1 base short, with 10 bases between. The CDR3 spells CASSFPRGSGNTIYF. The CDR3 nucleotides read TGTGCCAGCAGCTTTCCACGGGGTTCTGGAAACACCATATATTTT.

The V and J genes are TRBV20-1 and TRBJ1-6; D gene uncertain. CDR3 size: 14 residues. Trimming stripped 0 bases from V and 9 bases from J, with 12 bases between. Germline V gene data show CDR1 as DFQATT and CDR2 as SNEGSKA (reference sequence). In DNA form, the CDR3 reads TGCAGTGCTAGAGATAGGTACAATCTTTCACCCCTCCACTTT. Its translation: CSARDRYNLSPLHF.

V and J are TRBV7-2 and TRBJ2-2; D ambiguous. The V and J ends lost 7 bases and 0 bases respectively, with 15 bases between them. The CDR3 has 16 residues. Per the germline V gene, CDR1 is SGHTA and CDR2 is FQGNSA. CDR3 DNA: TGTGCCAGCACCGCCAAGCAAGCAGCGAACACCGGGGAGCTGTTTTTT. Translating gives CASTAKQAANTGELFF.

The count of this clonotype is one. The V gene is TRBV20-1, the J gene TRBJ1-5; D is unresolved. This CDR3 is 16 amino acids long. Trimming took off 0 bases at V and 6 bases at J, with 18 bases between the two ends. In germline, CDR1 is DFQATT, CDR2 SNEGSKA (reference sequence). CDR3 in DNA: TGCAGTGCTAGAGATTTAACTGGGGAGTACGGTCAGCCCCAGCATTTT. Encoded protein: CSARDLTGEYGQPQHF.

The J gene is TRBJ2-7, the V gene TRBV11-2; 16 bases match TRBD2. Germline CDR1 SGHAT, CDR2 FQNNGV. The junction had 17 bases not matched to a gene; V was cut back by 6 bases and J by 3 bases. This CDR3 region has 20 residues. The CDR3 loop reads CASSLRLTGTSGGVHYEQYF. In DNA, the CDR3 is TGTGCCAGCAGTCTGAGGTTGACCGGGACTAGCGGGGGGGTACACTACGAGCAGTACTTC.

This clonotype has only a few counts. The V call is TRBV10-3, the J call TRBJ1-1, with 8 bases aligning to TRBD1. J gave up 4 bases and V 5 bases, and 3 bases lay outside the gene matches. This CDR3 spans 13 amino acids. Germline CDR1 reads ENHRY; CDR2 reads SYGVKD. The CDR3 DNA follows: TGTGCCATCAGTATTACAGGGGGCACTGAAGCTTTCTTT. It yields the protein CAISITGGTEAFF.

Concerning this clonotype: A much larger clone differs by one base, so this may be a read error. The CDR3 here is CASSRGGNDYKEQFF. The CDR3 DNA reads as TGCGCCAGCAGCCGGGGAGGGAATGACTACAAGGAGCAGTTCTTC. This chain joins TRBV5-1 and TRBJ2-1; 7 nucleotides line up with TRBD2. The CDR3 has 15 residues. Germline-derived CDR1 and CDR2 are SGHRS and YFSETQ.